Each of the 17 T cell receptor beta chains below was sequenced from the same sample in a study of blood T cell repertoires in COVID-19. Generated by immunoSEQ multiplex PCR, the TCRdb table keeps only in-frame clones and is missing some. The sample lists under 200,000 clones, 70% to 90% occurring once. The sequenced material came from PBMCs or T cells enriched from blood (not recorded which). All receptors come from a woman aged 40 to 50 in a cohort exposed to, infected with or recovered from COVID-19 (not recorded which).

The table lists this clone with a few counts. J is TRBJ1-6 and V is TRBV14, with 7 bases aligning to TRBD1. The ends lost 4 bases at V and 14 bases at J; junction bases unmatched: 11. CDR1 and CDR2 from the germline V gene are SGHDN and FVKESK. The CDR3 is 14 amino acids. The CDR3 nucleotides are TGTGCCAGCAGCCTGGGACAGCGCGTACCCACCCTCCACTTT. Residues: CASSLGQRVPTLHF.

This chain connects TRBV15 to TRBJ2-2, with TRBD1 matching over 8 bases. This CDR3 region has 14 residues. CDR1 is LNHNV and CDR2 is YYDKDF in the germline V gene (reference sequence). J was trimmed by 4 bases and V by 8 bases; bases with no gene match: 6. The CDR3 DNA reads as TGTGCCACCGCTACAGGGGGTTCCACCGGGGAGCTGTTTTTT. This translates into CATATGGSTGELFF.

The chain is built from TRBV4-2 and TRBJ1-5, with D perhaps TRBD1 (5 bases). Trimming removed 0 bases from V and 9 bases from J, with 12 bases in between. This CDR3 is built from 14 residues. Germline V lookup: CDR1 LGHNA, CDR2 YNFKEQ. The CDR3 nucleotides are TGTGCCAGCAGCCAAGAGCTCCAGGGCCGGCCCCAGCATTTT. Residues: CASSQELQGRPQHF.

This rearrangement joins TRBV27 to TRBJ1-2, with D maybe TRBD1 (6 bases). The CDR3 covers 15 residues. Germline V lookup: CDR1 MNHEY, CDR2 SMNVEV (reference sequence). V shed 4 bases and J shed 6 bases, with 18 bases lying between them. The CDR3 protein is CASSYVWGTPNGYTF. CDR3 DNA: TGTGCCAGCAGTTACGTTTGGGGGACACCGAATGGCTACACCTTC.

For the CDR3, the DNA is TGCGCCAGCAGCTTGGAGTACTTGCCGTCTAGCGGGCGCTACGAGCAGTACTTC. Translating it yields CASSLEYLPSSGRYEQYF. V is TRBV5-1 and J is TRBJ2-7; 8 nucleotides align to TRBD2. V dropped 0 bases and J dropped 3; count of bases not matched to a gene: 14. The CDR3 covers 18 residues. CDR1 and CDR2 from the germline V gene are SGHRS and YFSETQ.

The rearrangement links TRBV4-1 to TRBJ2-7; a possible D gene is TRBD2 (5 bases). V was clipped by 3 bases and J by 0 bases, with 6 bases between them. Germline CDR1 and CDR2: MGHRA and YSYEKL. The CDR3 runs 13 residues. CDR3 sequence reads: CASSHGGSYEQYF. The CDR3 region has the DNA TGCGCCAGCAGCCACGGAGGCTCCTACGAGCAGTACTTC.

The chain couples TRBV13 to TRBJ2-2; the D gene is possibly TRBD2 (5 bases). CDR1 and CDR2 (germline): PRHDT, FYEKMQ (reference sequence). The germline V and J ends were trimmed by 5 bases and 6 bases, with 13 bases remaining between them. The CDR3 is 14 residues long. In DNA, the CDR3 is TGTGCCAGCAGCCCCCGGCGGGTATCCGGGGAGCTGTTTTTT. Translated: CASSPRRVSGELFF.

The CDR3 is CASSWQNMNTEAFF. Written as DNA, the CDR3 is TGCGCCAGCAGCTGGCAAAACATGAACACTGAAGCTTTCTTT. The chain has TRBV5-1 and TRBJ1-1; D is unclear. Trimming took 3 bases from V and 0 from J, leaving 9 bases between them. In germline, CDR1 is SGHRS, CDR2 YFSETQ. The CDR3 is made up of 14 amino acids.

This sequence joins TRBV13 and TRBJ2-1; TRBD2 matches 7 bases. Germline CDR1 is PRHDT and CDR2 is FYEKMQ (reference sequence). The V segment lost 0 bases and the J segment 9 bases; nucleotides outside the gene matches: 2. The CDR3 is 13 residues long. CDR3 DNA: TGTGCCAGCAGCTTAGGGACTAGCTTTGAGCAGTTCTTC. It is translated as CASSLGTSFEQFF.

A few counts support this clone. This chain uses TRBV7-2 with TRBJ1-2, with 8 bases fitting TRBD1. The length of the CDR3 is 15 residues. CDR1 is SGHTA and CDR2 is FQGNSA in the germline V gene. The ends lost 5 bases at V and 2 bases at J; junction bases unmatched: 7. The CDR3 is CASSARDRSNYGYTF. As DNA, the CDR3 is TGTGCCAGCAGCGCGCGGGACAGGTCCAACTATGGCTACACCTTC.

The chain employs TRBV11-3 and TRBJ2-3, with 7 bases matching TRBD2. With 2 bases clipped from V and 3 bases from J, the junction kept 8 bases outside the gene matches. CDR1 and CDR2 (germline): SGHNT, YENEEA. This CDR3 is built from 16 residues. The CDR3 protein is CASSLSGGSLTDTQYF. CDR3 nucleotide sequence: TGTGCCAGCAGCTTATCAGGCGGGAGTTTGACAGATACGCAGTATTTT.

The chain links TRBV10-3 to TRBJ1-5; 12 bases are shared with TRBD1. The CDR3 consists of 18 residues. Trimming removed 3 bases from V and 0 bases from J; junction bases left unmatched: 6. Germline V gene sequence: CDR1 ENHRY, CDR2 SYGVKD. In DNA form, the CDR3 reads TGTGCCATCAGTGATGGGGACAGGGGGCATTATAGCAATCAGCCCCAGCATTTT. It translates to CAISDGDRGHYSNQPQHF.

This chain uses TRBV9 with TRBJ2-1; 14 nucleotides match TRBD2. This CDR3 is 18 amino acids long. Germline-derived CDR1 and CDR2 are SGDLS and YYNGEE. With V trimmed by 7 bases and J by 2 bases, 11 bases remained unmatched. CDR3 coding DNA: TGTGCCAGCCGGGGACTAGCGGGAGTTCAGGGGACCTACAATGAGCAGTTCTTC. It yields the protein CASRGLAGVQGTYNEQFF.

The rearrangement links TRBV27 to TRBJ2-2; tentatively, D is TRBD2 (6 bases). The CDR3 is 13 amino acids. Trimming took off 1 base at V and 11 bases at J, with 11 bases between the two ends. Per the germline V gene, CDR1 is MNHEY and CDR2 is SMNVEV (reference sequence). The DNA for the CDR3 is TGTGCCAGCAGTTTATGGCGGGGCGGTGAGCTGTTTTTT. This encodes CASSLWRGGELFF.

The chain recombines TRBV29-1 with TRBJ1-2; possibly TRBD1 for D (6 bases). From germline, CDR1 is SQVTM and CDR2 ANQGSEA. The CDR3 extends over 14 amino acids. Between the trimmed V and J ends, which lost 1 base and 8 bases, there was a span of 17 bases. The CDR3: CSVEAIPTGRGYTF. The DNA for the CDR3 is TGCAGCGTTGAAGCTATACCGACAGGCCGAGGCTACACCTTC.

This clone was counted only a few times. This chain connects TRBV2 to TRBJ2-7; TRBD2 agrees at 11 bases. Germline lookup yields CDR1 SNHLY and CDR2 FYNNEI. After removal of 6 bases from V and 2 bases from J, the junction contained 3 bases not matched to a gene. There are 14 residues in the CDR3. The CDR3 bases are TGTGCCAGCAGCGGGACTAGCGGCCCCTACGAGCAGTACTTC. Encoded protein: CASSGTSGPYEQYF.

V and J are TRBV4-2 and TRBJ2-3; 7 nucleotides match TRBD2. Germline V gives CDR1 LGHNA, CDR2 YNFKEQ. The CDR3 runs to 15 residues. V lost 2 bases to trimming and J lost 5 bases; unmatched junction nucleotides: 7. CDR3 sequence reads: CASSQLAVKRDTQYF. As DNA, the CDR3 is TGTGCCAGCAGCCAACTAGCGGTTAAGCGAGATACGCAGTATTTT.